Listed here are 10 T cell receptor beta chains from one sample, sequenced in a study of OX40 agonist ivuxolimab in advanced cancers. The table came from immunoSEQ multiplex PCR; TCRdb's copy has only in-frame clones and leaves some out. The table lists tens of thousands of clones, 80% to 90% of them singletons. The sample in question was CD4+ or CD8+ T cells sorted from blood, obtained in a trial of the OX40 agonist ivuxolimab. These receptors originate from an adult with an advanced solid tumor such as melanoma, head and neck, liver or kidney cancer.

Points on this clone: This CDR3 is also generated by other DNA sequences in the sample. J is TRBJ2-7 and V is TRBV7-2, with 10 positions matching TRBD2. This CDR3 is 14 amino acids long. Per the germline V gene, CDR1 is SGHTA and CDR2 is FQGNSA. Unmatched junction bases numbered 5, after V lost 5 bases and J lost 4 bases. The CDR3 bases are TGTGCCAGCAGCCGCCGGACTAGCGGTTACGAGCAGTACTTC. Residues: CASSRRTSGYEQYF. Using reference TRBV7-2 and TRBJ2-7 for the parts outside the CDR3, the full variable domain is GAGVSQSPSNKVTEKGKDVELRCDPISGHTALYWYRQSLGQGLEFLIYFQGNSAPDKSGLPSDRFSAERTGGSVSTLTIQRTQQEDSAVYLCASSRRTSGYEQYFGPGTRLTVT.

The rearrangement uses TRBV28 and TRBJ2-2, with a tentative D call TRBD2 (7 bases). The CDR3 extends over 14 amino acids. Trimming shortened V by 7 bases and J by 4 bases, and 13 bases separated the two germline ends. Germline values: CDR1 MDHEN, CDR2 SYDVKM. Written as DNA, the CDR3 is TGTGCCAGCAAGGGGGGGCCTGGCACCGGGGAGCTGTTTTTT. It translates to CASKGGPGTGELFF. The variable domain in full, completed from reference TRBV28 and TRBJ2-2, reads DVKVTQSSRYLVKRTGEKVFLECVQDMDHENMFWYRQDPGLGLRLIYFSYDVKMKEKGDIPEGYSVSREKKERFSLILESASTNQTSMYLCASKGGPGTGELFFGEGSRLTVL.

Written as DNA, the CDR3 is TGCAGCGTCGGAGAGAGCTCTGGAAACACCATATATTTT. Translation gives CSVGESSGNTIYF. The chain has TRBV29-1 and TRBJ1-3; no firm D call. Per the germline V gene, CDR1 is SQVTM and CDR2 is ANQGSEA. The CDR3 has 13 residues. The V end lost 6 bases, the J end lost 0 bases, and 9 bases lay between the germline ends.

The chain links TRBV18 to TRBJ2-6, with D perhaps TRBD1 (5 bases). Trimming left V 2 bases short and J 0 bases short, with 17 bases between. CDR1 and CDR2 from the germline V gene are KGHSH and LQKENI. The CDR3 is 19 residues long. The CDR3 bases are TGTGCCAGCTCACCAATTCCTGCTGGGGCCAGCTCTGGGGCCAACGTCCTGACTTTC. Encoded protein: CASSPIPAGASSGANVLTF.

The sample holds one count of this clone. J is TRBJ2-5 and V is TRBV4-1; D possibly corresponds to TRBD2 (7 bases). The CDR3 runs to 17 residues. Trimming stripped 0 bases from V and 1 base from J, with 15 bases between. Germline V gives CDR1 MGHRA, CDR2 YSYEKL. The CDR3 DNA reads as TGCGCCAGCAGCCAAGATAGGGCGGGGGCCCTCCAAGAGACCCAGTACTTC. This translates into CASSQDRAGALQETQYF.

This clone was found once. This rearrangement joins TRBV5-6 to TRBJ2-1, with D tentatively TRBD1 (7 bases). The germline V gene encodes CDR1 SGHDT and CDR2 YYEEEE. The CDR3 covers 17 residues. Trimming took off 1 base at V and 0 bases at J, with 14 bases between the two ends. The CDR3 bases are TGTGCCAGCAGCTTGAAGGCGGGACAGACCTCCTACAATGAGCAGTTCTTC. Translated, it gives CASSLKAGQTSYNEQFF.

This clone was detected only once. The chain is built from TRBV6-6 and TRBJ1-5, with D tentatively TRBD1 (5 bases). The germline CDR1 and CDR2 sequences are MNHNY and SVGAGI (reference sequence). V was pared by 6 bases and J by 2 bases, with 14 bases between. The CDR3 is 15 residues long. CDR3 loop: CASSQGVGGNQPQHF. CDR3 nucleotides: TGTGCCAGCAGCCAGGGAGTCGGTGGCAATCAGCCCCAGCATTTT.

The rearrangement uses TRBV7-8 and TRBJ2-3; 9 bases agree with TRBD2. The CDR3 is 15 residues long. Germline V lookup: CDR1 SGHVS, CDR2 FQNEAQ. The ends lost 9 bases at V and 0 bases at J; junction bases unmatched: 7. CDR3 DNA: TGTGCCAGTATAAAGGGACTAGCTAGCACAGATACGCAGTATTTT. This gives the protein CASIKGLASTDTQYF.

The genes are TRBV9 and TRBJ2-5, with 10 bases fitting TRBD2. V lost 0 bases, J lost 3 bases, and 2 bases stayed unmatched. CDR3 length: 15 amino acids. From germline, CDR1 is SGDLS and CDR2 YYNGEE. For the CDR3, the DNA is TGTGCCAGCAGCGTAGGAGCGGGAGGGGAAGAGACCCAGTACTTC. Translation gives CASSVGAGGEETQYF.

The CDR3 here is CASSLEGGQHNEQFF. DNA for the CDR3: TGCGCCAGCAGCTTGGAAGGGGGTCAGCACAATGAGCAGTTCTTC. The V and J genes are TRBV5-1 and TRBJ2-1; perhaps TRBD1 as D (6 bases). Germline loops: CDR1 SGHRS, CDR2 YFSETQ. The V and J ends lost 0 bases and 5 bases respectively, with 12 bases between them. The length of the CDR3 is 15 residues.